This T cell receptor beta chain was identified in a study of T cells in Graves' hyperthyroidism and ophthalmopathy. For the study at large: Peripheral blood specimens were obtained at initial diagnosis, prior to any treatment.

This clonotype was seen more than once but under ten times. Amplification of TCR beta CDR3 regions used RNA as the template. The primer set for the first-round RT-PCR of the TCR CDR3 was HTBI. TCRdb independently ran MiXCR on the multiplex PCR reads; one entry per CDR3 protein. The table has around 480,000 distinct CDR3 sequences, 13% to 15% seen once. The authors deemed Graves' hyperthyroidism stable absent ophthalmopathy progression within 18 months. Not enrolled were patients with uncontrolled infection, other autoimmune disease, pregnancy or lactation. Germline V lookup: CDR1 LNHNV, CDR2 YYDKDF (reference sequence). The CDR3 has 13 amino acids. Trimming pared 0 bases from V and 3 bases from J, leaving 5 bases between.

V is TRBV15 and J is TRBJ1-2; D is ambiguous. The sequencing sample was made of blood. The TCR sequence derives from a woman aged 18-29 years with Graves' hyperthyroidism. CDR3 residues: CATSRDTDYGYTF. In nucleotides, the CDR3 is TGTGCCACCAGCAGAGATACAGACTATGGCTACACCTTC.